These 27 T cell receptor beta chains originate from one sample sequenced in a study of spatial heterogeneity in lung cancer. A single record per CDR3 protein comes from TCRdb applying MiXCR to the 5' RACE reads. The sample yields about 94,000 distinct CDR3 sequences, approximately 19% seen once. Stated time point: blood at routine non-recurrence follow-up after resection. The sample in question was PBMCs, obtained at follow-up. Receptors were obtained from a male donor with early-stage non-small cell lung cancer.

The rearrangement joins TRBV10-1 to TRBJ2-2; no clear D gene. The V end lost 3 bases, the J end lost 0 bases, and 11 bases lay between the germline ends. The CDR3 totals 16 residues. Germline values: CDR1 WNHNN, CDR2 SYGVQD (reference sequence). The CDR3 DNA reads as TGCGCCAGCAGTGATGGTTTCTACGCGAACACCGGGGAGCTGTTTTTT. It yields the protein CASSDGFYANTGELFF.

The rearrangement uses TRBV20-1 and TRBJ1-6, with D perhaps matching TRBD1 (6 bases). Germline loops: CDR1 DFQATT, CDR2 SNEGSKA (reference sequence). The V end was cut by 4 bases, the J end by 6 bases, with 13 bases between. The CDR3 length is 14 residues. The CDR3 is CSAIPDRFNSPLHF. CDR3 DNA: TGCAGTGCTATCCCAGACAGGTTTAATTCACCCCTCCACTTT.

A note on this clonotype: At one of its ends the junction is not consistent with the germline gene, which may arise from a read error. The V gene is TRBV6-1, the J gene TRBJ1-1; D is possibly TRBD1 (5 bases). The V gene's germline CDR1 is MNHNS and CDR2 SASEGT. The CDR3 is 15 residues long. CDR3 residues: CVSILNGQGNTEAFF. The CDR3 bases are TGTGTCAGCATTCTGAACGGCCAGGGGAACACTGAAGCTTTCTTT.

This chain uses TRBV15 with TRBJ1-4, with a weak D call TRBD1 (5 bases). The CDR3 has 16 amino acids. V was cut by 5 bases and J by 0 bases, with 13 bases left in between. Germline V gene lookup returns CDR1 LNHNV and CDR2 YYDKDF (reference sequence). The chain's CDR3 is CATSANTRATNEKLFF. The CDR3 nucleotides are TGTGCCACCAGCGCTAATACCAGGGCAACTAATGAAAAACTGTTTTTT.

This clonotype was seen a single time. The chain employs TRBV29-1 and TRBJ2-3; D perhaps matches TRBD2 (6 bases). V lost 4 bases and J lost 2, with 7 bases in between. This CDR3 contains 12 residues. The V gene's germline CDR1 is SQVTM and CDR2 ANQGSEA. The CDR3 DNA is TGCAGCGTTGTACTAGCCACAGATACGCAGTATTTT. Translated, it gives CSVVLATDTQYF.

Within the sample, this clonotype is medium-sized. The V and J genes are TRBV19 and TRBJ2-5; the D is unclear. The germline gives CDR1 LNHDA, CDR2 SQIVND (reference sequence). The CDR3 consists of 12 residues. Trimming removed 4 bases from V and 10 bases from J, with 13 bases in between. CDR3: CASSTLQGLQYF. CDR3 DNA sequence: TGTGCCAGTAGTACCCTCCAAGGCCTCCAGTACTTC.

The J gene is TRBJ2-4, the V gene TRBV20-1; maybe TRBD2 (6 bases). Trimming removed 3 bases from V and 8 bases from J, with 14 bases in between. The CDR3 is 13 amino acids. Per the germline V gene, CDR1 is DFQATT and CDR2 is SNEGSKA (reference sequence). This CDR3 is CSARPGGQDIQYF. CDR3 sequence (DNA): TGCAGTGCTAGGCCCGGAGGGCAGGACATTCAGTACTTC.

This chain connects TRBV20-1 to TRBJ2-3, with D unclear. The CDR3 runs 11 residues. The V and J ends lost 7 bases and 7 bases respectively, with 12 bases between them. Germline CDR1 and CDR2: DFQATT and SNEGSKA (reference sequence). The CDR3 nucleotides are TGCAGTGGTCTAGTCCATAATACGCAGTATTTT. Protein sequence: CSGLVHNTQYF.

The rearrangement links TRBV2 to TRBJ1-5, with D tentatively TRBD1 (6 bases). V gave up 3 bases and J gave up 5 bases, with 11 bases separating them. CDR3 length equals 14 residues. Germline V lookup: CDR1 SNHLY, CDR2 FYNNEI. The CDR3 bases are TGTGCCAGCAGTGATTTCGGGACACATCAGCCCCAGCATTTT. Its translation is CASSDFGTHQPQHF.

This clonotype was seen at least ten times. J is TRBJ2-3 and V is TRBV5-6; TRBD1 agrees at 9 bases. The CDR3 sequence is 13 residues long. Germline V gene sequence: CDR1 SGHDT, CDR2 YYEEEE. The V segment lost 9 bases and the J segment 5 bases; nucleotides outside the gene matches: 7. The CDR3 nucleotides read TGTGCCACGGGACAGGGTGATAGAGATACGCAGTATTTT. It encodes CATGQGDRDTQYF.

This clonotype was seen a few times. The CDR3 coding sequence is TGTGCCAGTAGTATGAGGGCAGGCATGAACACTGAAGCTTTCTTT. Its translation: CASSMRAGMNTEAFF. This rearrangement joins TRBV19 to TRBJ1-1; D unresolved. The CDR3 consists of 15 residues. Looked up from germline, CDR1 is LNHDA and CDR2 is SQIVND (reference sequence). The germline V and J ends were trimmed by 3 bases and 0 bases, with 11 bases remaining between them.

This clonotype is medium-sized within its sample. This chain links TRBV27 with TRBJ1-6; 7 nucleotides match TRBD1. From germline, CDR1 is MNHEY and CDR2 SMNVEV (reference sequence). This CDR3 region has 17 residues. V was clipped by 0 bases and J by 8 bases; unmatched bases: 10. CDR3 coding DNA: TGTGCCAGCAGTTTATCGTGGGGCGACAGGGTCGATTCACCCCTCCACTTT. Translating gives CASSLSWGDRVDSPLHF.

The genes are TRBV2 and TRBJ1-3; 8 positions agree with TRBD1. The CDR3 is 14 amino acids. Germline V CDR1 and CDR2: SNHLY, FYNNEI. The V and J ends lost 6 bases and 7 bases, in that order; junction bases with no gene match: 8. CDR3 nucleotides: TGTGCCAGCAGCCTGGACAGGGTCAAGAACACCATATATTTT. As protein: CASSLDRVKNTIYF.

CDR3 sequence: CSVNDRGREKLFF. The CDR3 region has the DNA TGCAGCGTTAATGACAGGGGTCGCGAAAAACTGTTTTTT. V usage is TRBV29-1 and J usage is TRBJ1-4; 8 bases agree with TRBD1. From germline, CDR1 is SQVTM and CDR2 ANQGSEA. The CDR3 runs to 13 residues. With V trimmed by 5 bases and J by 8 bases, 7 bases remained unmatched.

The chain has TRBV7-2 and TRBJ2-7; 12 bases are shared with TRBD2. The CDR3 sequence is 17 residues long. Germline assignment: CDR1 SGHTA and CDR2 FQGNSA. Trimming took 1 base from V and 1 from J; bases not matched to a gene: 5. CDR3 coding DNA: TGTGCCAGCAGCTTAGGACTAGCGGGAGCAGAATCCTACGAGCAGTACTTC. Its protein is CASSLGLAGAESYEQYF.

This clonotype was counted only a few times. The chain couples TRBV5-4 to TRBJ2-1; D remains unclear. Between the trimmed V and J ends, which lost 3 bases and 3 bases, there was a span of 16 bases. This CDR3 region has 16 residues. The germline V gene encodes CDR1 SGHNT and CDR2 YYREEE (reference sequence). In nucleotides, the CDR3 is TGTGCCAGCAGCTCCGAGGAACAGAACTACTACAATGAGCAGTTCTTC. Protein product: CASSSEEQNYYNEQFF.

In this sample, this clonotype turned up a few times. CDR3 region: CASSQTLDRVSNEQFF. CDR3 sequence (DNA): TGTGCCAGCAGCCAAACACTGGACAGGGTGAGCAATGAGCAGTTCTTC. V and J are TRBV3-1 and TRBJ2-1; 8 nucleotides line up with TRBD1. This CDR3 spans 16 amino acids. Germline V gives CDR1 LGHDT, CDR2 YNNKEL (reference sequence). With 2 bases clipped from V and 6 bases from J, the junction kept 9 bases outside the gene matches.

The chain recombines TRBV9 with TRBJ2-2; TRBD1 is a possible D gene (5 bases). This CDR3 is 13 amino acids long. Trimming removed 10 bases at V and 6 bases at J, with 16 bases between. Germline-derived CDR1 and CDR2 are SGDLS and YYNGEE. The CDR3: CAFAQGRSGELFF. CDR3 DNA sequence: TGTGCCTTTGCGCAGGGAAGATCCGGGGAGCTGTTTTTT.

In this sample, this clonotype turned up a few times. In nucleotides, the CDR3 is TGTGCCATCTCCTCCCTGGGACTTGAAGCTTTCTTT. This encodes CAISSLGLEAFF. The chain couples TRBV10-3 to TRBJ1-1; D is possibly TRBD1 (5 bases). Per the germline V gene, CDR1 is ENHRY and CDR2 is SYGVKD. Trimming removed 8 bases at V and 7 bases at J, with 14 bases between. This CDR3 is built from 12 residues.

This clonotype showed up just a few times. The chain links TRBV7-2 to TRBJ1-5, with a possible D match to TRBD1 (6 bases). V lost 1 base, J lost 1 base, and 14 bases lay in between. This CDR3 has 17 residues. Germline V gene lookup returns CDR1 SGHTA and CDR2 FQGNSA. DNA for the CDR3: TGTGCCAGCAGCTTAGTTGGCGGGGGGCGAAGCAATCAGCCCCAGCATTTT. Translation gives CASSLVGGGRSNQPQHF.

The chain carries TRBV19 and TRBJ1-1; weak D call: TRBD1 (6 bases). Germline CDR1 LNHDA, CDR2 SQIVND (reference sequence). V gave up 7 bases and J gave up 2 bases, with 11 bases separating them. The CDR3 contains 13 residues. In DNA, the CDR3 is TGTGCCAGTAACAGACAGGCCAACACTGAAGCTTTCTTT. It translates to CASNRQANTEAFF.

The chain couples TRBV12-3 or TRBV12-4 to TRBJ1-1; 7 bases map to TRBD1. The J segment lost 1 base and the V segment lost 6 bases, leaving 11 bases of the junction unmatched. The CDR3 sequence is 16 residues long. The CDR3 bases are TGTGCCAGCAGCATCCTTACAGGGGAGGGGAACACTGAAGCTTTCTTT. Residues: CASSILTGEGNTEAFF.

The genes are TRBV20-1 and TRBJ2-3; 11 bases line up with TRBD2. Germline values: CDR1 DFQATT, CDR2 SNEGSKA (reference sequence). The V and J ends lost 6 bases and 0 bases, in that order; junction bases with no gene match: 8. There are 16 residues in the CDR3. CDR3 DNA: TGCAGTGCCATTAGCGGGAGGGTGACGAGCACAGATACGCAGTATTTT. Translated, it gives CSAISGRVTSTDTQYF.

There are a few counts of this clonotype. The CDR3 loop is CASSMSRNTIYF. CDR3 sequence (DNA): TGTGCCAGCAGTATGAGTCGAAACACCATATATTTT. This chain links TRBV12-3 or TRBV12-4 with TRBJ1-3; D not certain. Trimming took 5 bases from V and 5 from J, leaving 7 bases between them. The CDR3 covers 12 residues.

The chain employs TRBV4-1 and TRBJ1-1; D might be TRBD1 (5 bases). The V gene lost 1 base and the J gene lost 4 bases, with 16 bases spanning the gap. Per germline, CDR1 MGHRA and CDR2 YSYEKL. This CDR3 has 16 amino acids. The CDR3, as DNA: TGCGCCAGCAGCCAAGCCCGGGGGGTAGGTGTCACTGAAGCTTTCTTT. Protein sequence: CASSQARGVGVTEAFF.

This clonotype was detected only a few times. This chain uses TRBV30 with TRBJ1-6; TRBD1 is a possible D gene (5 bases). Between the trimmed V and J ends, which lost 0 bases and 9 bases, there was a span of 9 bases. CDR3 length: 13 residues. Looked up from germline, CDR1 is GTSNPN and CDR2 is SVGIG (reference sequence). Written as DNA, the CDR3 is TGTGCCTGGAGTGTACTTGGGGGTTCACCCCTCCACTTT. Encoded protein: CAWSVLGGSPLHF.

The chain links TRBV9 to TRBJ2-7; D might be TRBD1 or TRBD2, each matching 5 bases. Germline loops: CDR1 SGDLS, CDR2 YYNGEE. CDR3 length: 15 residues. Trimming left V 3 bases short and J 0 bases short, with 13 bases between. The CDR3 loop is CASSGAGASSYEQYF. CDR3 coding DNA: TGTGCCAGCAGCGGAGCCGGGGCTTCCTCCTACGAGCAGTACTTC.